This T cell receptor beta chain was sequenced in a study of STAT5B mutations in CD4+ large granular lymphocyte leukemia (dated by TCRdb to between 2021 and 2022). Concerning the study at large: Among the healthy controls, the CDR3 'QG' motif was associated with a particular HLA allele. The study compared the TCRbeta repertoires of patients with CD4+ T-cell large granular lymphocyte leukemia against those of healthy blood donors. Flow cytometry on FACSCanto II or FACSVerse confirmed that purified fractions exceeded 95% purity among lymphocytes. The paper as a whole reports these results and caveats: Main leukemic clonotypes were private to each patient, although over 20% of the main leukemic clonotypes were found at low frequency in the non-leukemic repertoires of other patients. CD4-sorted patient repertoires appeared more clonal than healthy CD4+ repertoires, and this difference persisted after removing the putative leukemic clones. Enrichment of TRBV06-family usage was observed among the top patient clones (8/27) relative to healthy controls (2/35). Data were not HLA-matched; higher clonality in CD4+ versus CD8+ T-LGLL could reflect the relatively small sample size.

The immunoSEQ assay at survey resolution was used to sequence TCRbeta rearrangements from genomic DNA. The paper's data handling went like this. A lowest detectable productive clonotype frequency of 2.59 x 10-5 was observed in the TCR sequencing data. Only productive TCRbeta rearrangements, defined as complete and in-frame sequences, were included in the analyses. Sample clonality was computed as Simpson clonality in the immunoSEQ Analyzer version 3.0. Clones were grouped by frequency into very rare, small, medium, large (1-20%) or hyperexpanded (>20%) categories. OLGA 1.2.3 estimated generation probabilities, VDJtools produced V-gene circos plots, VDJdb was queried for specificities, and GLIPH identified CDR3 motifs. TCRdb stores this immuneACCESS table with in-frame sequences only. Part of the clones is absent; in the studies checked, under half of the shortfall reflects unresolved V genes, and no reason is known for the rest. The D gene and trimming were derived from the DNA, and the V and J assignments and clone size from that table. The sample has about 48,000 clones on record, approximately 70% of them singletons. About 1.5% of the sample rests with the top ten.

As concerns this clone: Its antigen is unknown. Per-base qualities were not stored, and no clone one base away is much larger.

The germline V gene encodes CDR1 PRHDT and CDR2 FYEKMQ (reference sequence). Inclusive of the bounding cysteine and phenylalanine, the CDR3 is 13 residues long. Just CDR3 DNA is preserved here, 39 bases in frame from base 1. V lost 0 bases and J lost 8 bases; the stretch between them is 10 bases long. The healthy controls were 35 or so blood donors, and the buffy coats of these donors were supplied by the Finnish Red Cross blood service. All TCR-sequenced material derived from peripheral blood: patient blood samples and healthy donor buffy coats. Ficoll-Hypaque gradient centrifugation was used to isolate peripheral blood mononuclear cells. CD4+ cells were magnetically purified from the buffy coats of healthy controls. The Gentra Puregene Cell and Tissue kit was used for genomic DNA extraction, and quantification was performed on a Qubit 2.0 fluorometer.

Specimen: CD4+ T cells from blood buffy coats. This clonotype originated in a human donor in good health. The rearrangement joined TRBV13 to TRBJ2-5; a confident D gene designation cannot be given. CDR3 reads: CASSLGSSATQYF. The bases read TGTGCCAGCAGCTTAGGTTCTAGTGCTACCCAGTACTTC.